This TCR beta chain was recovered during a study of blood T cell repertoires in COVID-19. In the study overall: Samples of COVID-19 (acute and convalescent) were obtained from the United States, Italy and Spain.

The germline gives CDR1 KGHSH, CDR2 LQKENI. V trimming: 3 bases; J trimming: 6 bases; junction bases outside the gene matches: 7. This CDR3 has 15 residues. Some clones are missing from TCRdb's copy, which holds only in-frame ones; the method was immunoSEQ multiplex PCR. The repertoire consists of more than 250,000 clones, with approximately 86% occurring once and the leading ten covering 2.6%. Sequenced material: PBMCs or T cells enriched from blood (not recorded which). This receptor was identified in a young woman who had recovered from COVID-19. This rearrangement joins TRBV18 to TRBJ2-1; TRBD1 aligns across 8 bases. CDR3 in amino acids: CASSPTGDNANEQFF. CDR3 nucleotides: TGTGCCAGCTCACCGACAGGGGACAATGCCAATGAGCAGTTCTTC.